This T cell receptor beta chain was captured by sequencing in a study of blood T cell repertoires in COVID-19. Study at large: Specimens from acute and convalescent COVID-19 originated in the United States, Italy and Spain.

Germline V gene lookup returns CDR1 SGHRS and CDR2 YFSETQ. V lost 1 base, J lost 7 bases, and 11 bases lay in between. The CDR3 extends over 13 amino acids. Source study methods: Estimation of nucleated cell counts relied on the amplification of reference gene primers. Libraries were prepared by immunoSEQ multiplex PCR; TCRdb keeps only in-frame clonotypes and omits some of them. V, J and clone size derive from that table, while D and trimming were established from the DNA sequence. The sample records about 150,000 clones, 75% to 85% being singletons. The origin of this receptor is a woman in her forties or fifties with acute or convalescent COVID-19. This chain joins TRBV5-1 and TRBJ1-2; tentative D call: TRBD1 (5 bases). The sequenced material came from peripheral blood. The CDR3 nucleotides read TGCGCCAGCAGCTTGCCGGGGGGTGGTGGCTACACCTTC. Its protein is CASSLPGGGGYTF. Using reference TRBV5-1 and TRBJ1-2 for the parts outside the CDR3, the full variable domain is KAGVTQTPRYLIKTRGQQVTLSCSPISGHRSVSWYQQTPGQGLQFLFEYFSETQRNKGNFPGRFSGRQFSNSRSEMNVSTLELGDSALYLCASSLPGGGGYTFGSGTRLTVV.